The entry below describes one T cell receptor (beta chain). The junction departs from germline at one end; a sequencing error may be responsible. Clones were sequenced by immunoSEQ multiplex PCR, and TCRdb holds only the in-frame ones, with some missing. The sample holds 250,000 to 350,000 clones, less than 90% seen once. The data are from a study of blood T cell repertoires in COVID-19. In the study overall: Acute-phase and convalescent COVID-19 samples originated in the United States, Italy and Spain. From T cells, B-cell-depleted T cells, or PBMCs came the material, which was cDNA or gDNA.

Germline V gives CDR1 MRHNA, CDR2 SNTAGT. The CDR3 is made up of 16 amino acids. Researchers sorted participants into cohorts using their self-reported clinical history. Cohort 3 recovery required two negative PCRs, clearance, or symptom resolution. The rearrangement links TRBV6-4 to TRBJ2-1; 7 bases are a match to TRBD2. The clonotype originates from a woman aged 50 to 65 who had recovered from COVID-19. The specimen sequenced was PBMCs or T cells enriched from blood (not recorded which). The CDR3 reads CASSEFNSGSYTEQFF. The CDR3 DNA follows: TGTGCCAGCAGTGAATTCAATAGCGGGTCATACACTGAGCAGTTCTTC.